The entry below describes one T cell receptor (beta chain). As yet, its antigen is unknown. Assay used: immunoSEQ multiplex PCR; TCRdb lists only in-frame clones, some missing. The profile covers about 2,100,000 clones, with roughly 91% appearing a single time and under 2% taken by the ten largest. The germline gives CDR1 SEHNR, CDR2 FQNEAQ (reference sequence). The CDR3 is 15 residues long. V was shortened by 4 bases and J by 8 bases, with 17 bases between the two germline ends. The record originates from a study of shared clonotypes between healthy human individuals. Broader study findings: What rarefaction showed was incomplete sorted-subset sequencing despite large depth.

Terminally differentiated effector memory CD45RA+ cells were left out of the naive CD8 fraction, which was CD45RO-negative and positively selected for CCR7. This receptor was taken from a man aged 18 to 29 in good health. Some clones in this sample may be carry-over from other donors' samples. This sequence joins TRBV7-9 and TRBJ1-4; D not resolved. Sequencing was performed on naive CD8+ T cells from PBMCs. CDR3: CASSSGPSLEEKLFF. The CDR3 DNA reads TGTGCCAGCAGCTCGGGCCCATCCCTGGAGGAAAAACTGTTTTTT.